Listed below are T cell receptor beta chains from one sample, sequenced in a study of T cell repertoires in cytomegalovirus infection. TCRdb itself ran the reads through MiXCR, one entry per CDR3 protein. The repertoire includes approximately 400,000 distinct CDR3 sequences, approximately 32% of them detected once, and about an eighth sits in the top ten. Sample: PBMCs. The receptors were sampled from a human donor in good health (CMV status not recorded). Some clones in this sample may be carry-over from other donors' samples. CDR3s include the opening cysteine and the closing phenylalanine or tryptophan. Each record gives: J gene, V gene, clone size, D gene, CDR3 DNA, CDR3 protein. D genes are given only for firm matches. A clone size is listed for some rows: how often the clone was seen (once, few, many), or a class if it is expanded.

J gene: TRBJ1-5; V gene: TRBV6-6; clone size: NA; D gene: NA; CDR3 DNA: TGTGCCAGCAGTTTTACCGGGCTCCCTAATCAGCCCCAGCATTTT; CDR3 protein: CASSFTGLPNQPQHF
J gene: TRBJ2-2; V gene: TRBV4-1; clone size: few; D gene: NA; CDR3 DNA: TGCGCCAGCAGCCACGGGGTATCTAACACCGGGGAGCTGTTTTTT; CDR3 protein: CASSHGVSNTGELFF
J gene: TRBJ2-3; V gene: TRBV7-8; clone size: many; D gene: NA; CDR3 DNA: TGTGCCAGCAGCCCCCCCATCACAGATACGCAGTATTTT; CDR3 protein: CASSPPITDTQYF
J gene: TRBJ2-5; V gene: TRBV7-9; clone size: few; D gene: TRBD2; CDR3 DNA: TGTGCCAGCAGCTCCGAACCAGCGGGGGGCAAAGAGACCCAGTACTTC; CDR3 protein: CASSSEPAGGKETQYF
J gene: TRBJ2-6; V gene: TRBV7-2; clone size: many; D gene: NA; CDR3 DNA: TGTGCCAGCAGCTCCCCTGGACAGTCCTCTGGGGCCAACGTCCTGACTTTC; CDR3 protein: CASSSPGQSSGANVLTF
J gene: TRBJ2-2; V gene: TRBV6-1; clone size: few; D gene: NA; CDR3 DNA: TGTGCCAGCCGGACAGAGAACACCGGGGAGCTGTTTTTT; CDR3 protein: CASRTENTGELFF
J gene: TRBJ1-2; V gene: TRBV20-1; clone size: NA; D gene: TRBD1; CDR3 DNA: TGCAGTGCTAGAGAGCTTCGCCGACAGGGGGCCCGCTCCTATGGCTACACCTTC; CDR3 protein: CSARELRRQGARSYGYTF
J gene: TRBJ2-7; V gene: TRBV28; clone size: many; D gene: NA; CDR3 DNA: TGTGCCAGCAGTTTGTACACAGCTTACGAGCAGTACTTC; CDR3 protein: CASSLYTAYEQYF
J gene: TRBJ1-2; V gene: TRBV19; clone size: NA; D gene: NA; CDR3 DNA: TGTGCCAGTAGCCCCGCGGCAGGGTCGGGCTATGGCTACACCTTC; CDR3 protein: CASSPAAGSGYGYTF
J gene: TRBJ2-2; V gene: TRBV5-1; clone size: few; D gene: NA; CDR3 DNA: TGCGCCAGCAGCTTGGCACCGGGACGATCGAACACCGGGGAGCTGTTTTTT; CDR3 protein: CASSLAPGRSNTGELFF
J gene: TRBJ2-7; V gene: TRBV4-3; clone size: few; D gene: TRBD1; CDR3 DNA: TGCGCCAGCAGCCAAGAGAACCAGGGGGCGATCTCCTACGAGCAGTACTTC; CDR3 protein: CASSQENQGAISYEQYF
J gene: TRBJ2-3; V gene: TRBV7-8; clone size: many; D gene: NA; CDR3 DNA: TGTGCCAGCAGCTTCGGGAAGGAAGGGAGGCGGGGAAACACAGATACGCAGTATTTT; CDR3 protein: CASSFGKEGRRGNTDTQYF
J gene: TRBJ2-1; V gene: TRBV7-9; clone size: NA; D gene: NA; CDR3 DNA: TGTGCCTGCAGCTTAGCGGAAGTTTACAATGAGCAGTTCTTC; CDR3 protein: CACSLAEVYNEQFF